The 6 T cell receptor beta chains below were found in one sample sequenced in a study of beta chain features in type 1 diabetes. Reverse transcription of all isolated RNA meant that expressed TCRB transcripts were sequenced. The data were produced by immunoSEQ multiplex PCR, yet TCRdb's version contains in-frame clones alone and is incomplete. The sample shows tens of thousands of clones, under 35% of them seen only once. The specimen was stem cell memory CD4+ T cells from blood. The receptors were gathered from a woman younger than 35 in good health.

The chain uses TRBV18 and TRBJ2-3, with TRBD1 matching 7 bases. The CDR3 runs to 14 residues. Trimming took 3 bases from V and 6 from J; bases not matched to a gene: 6. Germline loops: CDR1 KGHSH, CDR2 LQKENI. Here the CDR3 DNA reads TGTGCCAGCTCACCTAGTGACAGGGTGGATACGCAGTATTTT. The encoded protein is CASSPSDRVDTQYF.

This chain links TRBV19 with TRBJ2-1, with TRBD2 as a possible D gene (5 bases). The V end was cut by 7 bases, the J end by 2 bases, with 15 bases between. Germline V lookup: CDR1 LNHDA, CDR2 SQIVND (reference sequence). CDR3 length equals 15 residues. The CDR3 here is CASKEAVNAYNEQFF. CDR3 coding DNA: TGTGCCAGTAAGGAGGCGGTCAACGCCTACAATGAGCAGTTCTTC.

The rearrangement uses TRBV7-2 and TRBJ2-7, with a weak D call TRBD2 (7 bases). V dropped 3 bases and J dropped 3 bases, with 12 bases sitting between them. The germline V gene has CDR1 SGHTA and CDR2 FQGNSA. The CDR3 is made up of 14 amino acids. The CDR3 sequence is CASSLGGADYEQYF. The DNA for the CDR3 is TGTGCCAGCAGCTTGGGGGGGGCCGACTACGAGCAGTACTTC. The complete variable domain, with remaining parts taken from reference TRBV7-2 and TRBJ2-7, reads GAGVSQSPSNKVTEKGKDVELRCDPISGHTALYWYRQSLGQGLEFLIYFQGNSAPDKSGLPSDRFSAERTGGSVSTLTIQRTQQEDSAVYLCASSLGGADYEQYFGPGTRLTVT.

This clone has just one count. An end of the junction does not agree with germline; a read error may underlie this. V gene TRBV5-1 combines with J gene TRBJ2-2; TRBD2 aligns across 8 bases. From germline, CDR1 is SGHRS and CDR2 YFSETQ. This CDR3 is 15 amino acids long. Here the CDR3 reads CASSFSGENAGELFF. The CDR3 nucleotides read TGCGCCAGCAGCTTTAGCGGGGAGAACGCCGGGGAGCTGTTTTTT.

This clone was observed a few times. The CDR3 region has the DNA TGTGCCAGCAGTTACCAGGGACAGCCCTCTGGAAACACCATATATTTT. It is translated as CASSYQGQPSGNTIYF. The chain is built from TRBV6-6 and TRBJ1-3; 7 bases are shared with TRBD1. With 2 bases clipped from V and 0 bases from J, the junction kept 4 bases outside the gene matches. CDR3 length equals 16 residues. Germline V gene lookup returns CDR1 MNHNY and CDR2 SVGAGI (reference sequence).

This clone was counted a few times. The chain uses TRBV11-2 and TRBJ2-7, with 13 bases lining up with TRBD2. CDR3 length: 15 amino acids. Per the germline V gene, CDR1 is SGHAT and CDR2 is FQNNGV. Trimming removed 4 bases from V and 6 bases from J; junction bases left unmatched: 6. The CDR3 here is CASSYGTSGVGEQYF. The CDR3 DNA is TGTGCCAGCAGCTATGGGACTAGCGGGGTTGGCGAGCAGTACTTC. The full variable domain, its missing parts supplied by reference TRBV11-2 and TRBJ2-7, is EAGVAQSPRYKIIEKRQSVAFWCNPISGHATLYWYQQILGQGPKLLIQFQNNGVVDDSQLPKDRFSAERLKGVDSTLKIQPAKLEDSAVYLCASSYGTSGVGEQYFGPGTRLTVT.